Ten or more counts support the clone carrying this T cell receptor (beta chain). Its antigen is currently unknown. Sequence at one end of the junction differs from germline and may be a read error. Arm-PCR of CDR3 regions and iRepertoire HTBI primers were the basis on which TCR beta libraries were built. Via MiXCR, TCRdb re-called the multiplex PCR reads, giving one row per CDR3 protein. The sample includes 250,000 to 300,000 distinct CDR3 sequences, 15% to 20% of them seen just once. The data are from a study of regulatory T cells in long-lasting Graves disease. Study-level results: With persistent disease, TRBV28, TRBJ1-2 and TRBJ2-5 were the favored segments.

Stated time point: newly diagnosed GD, antithyroid drugs for less than 3 months. With RNA extracted from PBMCs as input, the TCR library was made. CDR3 length equals 14 residues. Germline V gene lookup returns CDR1 MNHEY and CDR2 SVGAGI. These data are also associated with another study on T cells in Graves' hyperthyroidism and ophthalmopathy.

Sequencing used peripheral blood mononuclear cells (PBMCs), obtained at new diagnosis, from a patient treated with antithyroid drugs. The chain couples TRBV6-5 to TRBJ1-4; D call uncertain. The sequence derives from a woman aged 25 to 39 with Graves disease. CDR3 sequence (DNA): TGTGCCAGCAATTACGACCGGACTAATGAAAAACTGTTTTTT. Protein product: CASNYDRTNEKLFF.